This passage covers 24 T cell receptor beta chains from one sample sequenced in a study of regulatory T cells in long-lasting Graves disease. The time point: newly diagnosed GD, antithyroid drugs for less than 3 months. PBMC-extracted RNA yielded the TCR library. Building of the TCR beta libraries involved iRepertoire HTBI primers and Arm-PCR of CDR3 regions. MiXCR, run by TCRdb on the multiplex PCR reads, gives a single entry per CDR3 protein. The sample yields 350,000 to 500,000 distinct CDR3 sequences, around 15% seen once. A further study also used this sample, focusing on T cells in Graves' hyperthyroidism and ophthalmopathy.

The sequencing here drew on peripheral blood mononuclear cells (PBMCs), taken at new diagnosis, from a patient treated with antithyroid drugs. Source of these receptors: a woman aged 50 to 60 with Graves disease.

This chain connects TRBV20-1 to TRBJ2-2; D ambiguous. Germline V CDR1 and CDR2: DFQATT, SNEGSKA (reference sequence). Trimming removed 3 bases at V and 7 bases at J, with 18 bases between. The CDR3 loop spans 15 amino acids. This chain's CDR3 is CSASPLRLAGGELFF. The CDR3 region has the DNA TGCAGTGCTAGTCCTCTAAGGCTCGCTGGCGGGGAGCTGTTTTTT.

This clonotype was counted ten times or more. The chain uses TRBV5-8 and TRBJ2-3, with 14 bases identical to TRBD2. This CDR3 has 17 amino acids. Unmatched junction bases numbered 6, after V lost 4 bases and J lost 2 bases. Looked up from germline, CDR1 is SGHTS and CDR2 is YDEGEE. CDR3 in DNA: TGTGCCAGCAGCGCCGGGACTAGCGGGGGACCCACAGATACGCAGTATTTT. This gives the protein CASSAGTSGGPTDTQYF.

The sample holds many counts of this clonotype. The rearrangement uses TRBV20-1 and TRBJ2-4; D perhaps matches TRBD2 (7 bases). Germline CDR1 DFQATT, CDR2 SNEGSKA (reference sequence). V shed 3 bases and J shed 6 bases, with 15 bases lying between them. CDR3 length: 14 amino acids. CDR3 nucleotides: TGCAGTGCTAGTGGGGGGGCCATTGGAAACATTCAGTACTTC. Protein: CSASGGAIGNIQYF.

CDR3 loop: CASSSQGGAYAFF. DNA of the CDR3: TGTGCCAGCAGCTCCCAAGGGGGGGCTTATGCTTTCTTT. The chain carries TRBV7-9 and TRBJ1-1; TRBD1 might be the D (6 bases). V dropped 4 bases and J dropped 11 bases, with 17 bases sitting between them. The CDR3 is 13 residues long. Germline loops: CDR1 SEHNR, CDR2 FQNEAQ (reference sequence).

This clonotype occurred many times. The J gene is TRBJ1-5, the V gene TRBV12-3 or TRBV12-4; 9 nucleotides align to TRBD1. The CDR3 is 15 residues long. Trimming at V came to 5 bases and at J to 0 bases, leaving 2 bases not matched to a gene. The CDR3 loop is CASSRTGDSNQPQHF. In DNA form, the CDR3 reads TGTGCCAGCAGTCGGACAGGGGATAGCAATCAGCCCCAGCATTTT.

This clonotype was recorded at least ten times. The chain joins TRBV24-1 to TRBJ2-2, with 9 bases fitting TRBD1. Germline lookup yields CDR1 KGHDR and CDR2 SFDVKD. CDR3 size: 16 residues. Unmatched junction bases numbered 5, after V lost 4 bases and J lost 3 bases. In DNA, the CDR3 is TGTGCCACCAGTGAGCCGGGACAGGGATACACCGGGGAGCTGTTTTTT. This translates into CATSEPGQGYTGELFF.

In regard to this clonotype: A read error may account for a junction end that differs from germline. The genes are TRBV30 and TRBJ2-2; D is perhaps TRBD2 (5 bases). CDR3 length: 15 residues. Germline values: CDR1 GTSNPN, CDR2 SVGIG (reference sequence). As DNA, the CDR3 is TGTGCCTGGAGTGTATTAAGCTCAAACACCGGGGAGCCGTTTTTC. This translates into CAWSVLSSNTGEPFF.

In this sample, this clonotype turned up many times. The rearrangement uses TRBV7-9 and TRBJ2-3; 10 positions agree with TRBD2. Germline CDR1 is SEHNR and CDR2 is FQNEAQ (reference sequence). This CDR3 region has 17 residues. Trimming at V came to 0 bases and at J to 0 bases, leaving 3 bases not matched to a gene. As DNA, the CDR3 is TGTGCCAGCAGCTTAGCGGCTAGCGGGAGCAGCACAGATACGCAGTATTTT. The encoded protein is CASSLAASGSSTDTQYF.

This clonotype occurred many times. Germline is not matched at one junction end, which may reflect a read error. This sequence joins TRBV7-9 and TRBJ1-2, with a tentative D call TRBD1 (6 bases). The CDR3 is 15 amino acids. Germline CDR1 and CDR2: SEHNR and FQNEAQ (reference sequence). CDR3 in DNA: TGTGCCAGCAGCTTAGAGCACAGGGTTAACGATGGCTACACCTTC. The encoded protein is CASSLEHRVNDGYTF.

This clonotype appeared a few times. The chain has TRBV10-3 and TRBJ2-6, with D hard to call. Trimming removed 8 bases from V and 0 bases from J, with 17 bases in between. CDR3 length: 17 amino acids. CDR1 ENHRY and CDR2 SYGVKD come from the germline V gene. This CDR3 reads CAISGELGFSGANVLTF. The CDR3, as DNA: TGTGCCATCTCTGGGGAACTGGGGTTCTCTGGGGCCAACGTCCTGACTTTC.

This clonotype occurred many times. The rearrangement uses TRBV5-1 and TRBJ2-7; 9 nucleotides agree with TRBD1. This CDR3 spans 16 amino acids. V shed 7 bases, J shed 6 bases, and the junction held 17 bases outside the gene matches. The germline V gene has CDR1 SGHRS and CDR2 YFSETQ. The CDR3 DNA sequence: TGCGCCAGCTTCCCCTATCCGCGGACAGGGGATACCGAGCAGTACTTC. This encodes CASFPYPRTGDTEQYF.

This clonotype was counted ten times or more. The CDR3 DNA reads TGCGCCAGCAGCTTGGCAGGGGCCACCCTCAGCACAGATACGCAGTATTTT. The encoded protein is CASSLAGATLSTDTQYF. This rearrangement joins TRBV5-1 to TRBJ2-3, with D perhaps TRBD1 (6 bases). The length of the CDR3 is 17 residues. The germline CDR1 and CDR2 sequences are SGHRS and YFSETQ. V was clipped by 0 bases and J by 0 bases, with 14 bases between them.

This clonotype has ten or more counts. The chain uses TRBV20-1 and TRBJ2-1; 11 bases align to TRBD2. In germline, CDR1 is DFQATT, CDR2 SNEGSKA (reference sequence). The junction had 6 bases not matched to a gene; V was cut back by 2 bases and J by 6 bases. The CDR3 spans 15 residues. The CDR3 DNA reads TGCAGTGCTAGACCCCGACTAGCGGGGACCAATGAGCAGTTCTTC. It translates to CSARPRLAGTNEQFF.

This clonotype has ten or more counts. The CDR3 loop is CASSLRQGDNEKLFF. In nucleotides, the CDR3 is TGTGCCAGCAGCCTACGACAGGGTGATAATGAAAAACTGTTTTTT. The chain has TRBV12-3 or TRBV12-4 and TRBJ1-4; 7 bases map to TRBD1. Losses at the gene ends were 6 bases for V and 4 bases for J; bases not matched to a gene: 8. This CDR3 has 15 amino acids.

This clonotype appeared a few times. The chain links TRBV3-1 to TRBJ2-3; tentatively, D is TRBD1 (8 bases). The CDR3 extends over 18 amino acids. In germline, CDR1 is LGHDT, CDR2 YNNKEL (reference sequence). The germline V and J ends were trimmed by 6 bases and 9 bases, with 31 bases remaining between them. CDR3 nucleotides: TGTGCCAGCAGACCAGGGGGCTTGACGGGAGGCCCGGCCAGGACGCAGTATTTT. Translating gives CASRPGGLTGGPARTQYF.

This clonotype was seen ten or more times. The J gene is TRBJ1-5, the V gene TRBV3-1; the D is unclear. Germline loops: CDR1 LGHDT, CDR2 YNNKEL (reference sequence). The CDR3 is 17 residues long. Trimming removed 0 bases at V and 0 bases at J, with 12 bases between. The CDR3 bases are TGTGCCAGCAGCCAAGATAGCCAGCCATATAGCAATCAGCCCCAGCATTTT. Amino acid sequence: CASSQDSQPYSNQPQHF.

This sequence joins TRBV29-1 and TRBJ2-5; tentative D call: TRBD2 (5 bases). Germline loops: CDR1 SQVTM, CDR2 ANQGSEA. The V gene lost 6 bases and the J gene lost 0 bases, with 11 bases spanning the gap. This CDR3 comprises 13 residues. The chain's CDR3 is CSVEKRNQETQYF. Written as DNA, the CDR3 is TGCAGCGTCGAAAAGCGGAACCAAGAGACCCAGTACTTC.

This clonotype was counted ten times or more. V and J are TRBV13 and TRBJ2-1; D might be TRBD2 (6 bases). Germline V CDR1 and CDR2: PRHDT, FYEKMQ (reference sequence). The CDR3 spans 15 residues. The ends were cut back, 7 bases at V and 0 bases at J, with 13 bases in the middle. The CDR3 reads CASNAGLSSYNEQFF. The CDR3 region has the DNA TGTGCCAGCAATGCGGGACTCTCCTCCTACAATGAGCAGTTCTTC.

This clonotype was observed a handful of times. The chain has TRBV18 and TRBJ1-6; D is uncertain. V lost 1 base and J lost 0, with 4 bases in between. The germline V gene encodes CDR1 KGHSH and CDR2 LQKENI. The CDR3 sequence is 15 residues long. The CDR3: CASSPQPSYNSPLHF. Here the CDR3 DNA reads TGTGCCAGCTCACCACAGCCCTCCTATAATTCACCCCTCCACTTT.

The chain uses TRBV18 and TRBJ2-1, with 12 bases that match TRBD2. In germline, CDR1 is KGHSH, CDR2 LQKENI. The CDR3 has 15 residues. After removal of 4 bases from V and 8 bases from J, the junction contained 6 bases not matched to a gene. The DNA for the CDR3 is TGTGCCAGCTCACGGCGGCTAGCGGGAGGGGATGAGCAGTTCTTC. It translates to CASSRRLAGGDEQFF.

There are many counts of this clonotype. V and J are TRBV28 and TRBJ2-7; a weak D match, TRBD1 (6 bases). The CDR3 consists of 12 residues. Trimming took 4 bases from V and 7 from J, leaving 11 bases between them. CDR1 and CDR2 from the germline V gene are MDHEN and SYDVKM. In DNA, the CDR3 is TGTGCCAGCAGTTGGGGGCTTGGGGAGCAGTACTTC. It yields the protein CASSWGLGEQYF.

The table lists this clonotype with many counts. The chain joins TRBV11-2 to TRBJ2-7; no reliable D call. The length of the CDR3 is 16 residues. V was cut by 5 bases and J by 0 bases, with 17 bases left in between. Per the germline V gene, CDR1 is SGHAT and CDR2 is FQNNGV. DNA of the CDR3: TGTGCCAGCAGCGTGGGTGGGCCCTCGAGCTCCTACGAGCAGTACTTC. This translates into CASSVGGPSSSYEQYF.

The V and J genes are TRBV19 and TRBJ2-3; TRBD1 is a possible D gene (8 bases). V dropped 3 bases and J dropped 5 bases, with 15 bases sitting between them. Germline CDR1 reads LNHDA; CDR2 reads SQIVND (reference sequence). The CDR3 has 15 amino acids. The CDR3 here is CASSISQGGEDTQYF. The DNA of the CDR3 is TGTGCCAGTAGTATCTCACAGGGGGGGGAAGATACGCAGTATTTT.

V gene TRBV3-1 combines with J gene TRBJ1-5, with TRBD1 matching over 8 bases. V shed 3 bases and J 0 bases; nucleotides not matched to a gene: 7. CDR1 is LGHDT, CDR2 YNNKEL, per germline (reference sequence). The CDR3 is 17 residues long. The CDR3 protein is CASSHGQGTLSNQPQHF. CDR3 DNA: TGTGCCAGCAGCCACGGACAGGGAACACTTAGCAATCAGCCCCAGCATTTT. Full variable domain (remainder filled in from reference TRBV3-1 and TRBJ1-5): DTAVSQTPKYLVTQMGNDKSIKCEQNLGHDTMYWYKQDSKKFLKIMFSYNNKELIINETVPNRFSPKSPDKAHLNLHINSLELGDSAVYFCASSHGQGTLSNQPQHFGDGTRLSIL.